The 8 T cell receptor beta chains given below trace back to one sample, sequenced in a study of blood T cell repertoires in COVID-19. Assay used: immunoSEQ multiplex PCR; TCRdb lists only in-frame clones, some missing. The table records 65,000 to 95,000 clones, just under 80% of them present only once. The sequenced sample was peripheral blood. Source of these receptors: a man aged 55-75 years with COVID-19, enrolled during active disease.

V and J are TRBV27 and TRBJ2-7; 9 bases map to TRBD1. CDR3 length: 15 residues. The J segment lost 5 bases and the V segment lost 0 bases, leaving 5 bases of the junction unmatched. Germline CDR1 is MNHEY and CDR2 is SMNVEV (reference sequence). Here the CDR3 reads CASSLSWDRAHEQYF. CDR3 bases: TGTGCCAGCAGTTTATCGTGGGACAGGGCTCACGAGCAGTACTTC.

This chain joins TRBV11-2 and TRBJ2-7, with D perhaps matching TRBD1 (6 bases). The germline CDR1 and CDR2 sequences are SGHAT and FQNNGV. The CDR3 has 15 amino acids. V was clipped by 5 bases and J by 0 bases, with 14 bases between them. CDR3 region: CASSGPGVFSYEQYF. The CDR3 DNA follows: TGTGCCAGCAGCGGGCCAGGGGTTTTCTCCTACGAGCAGTACTTC.

This clone was counted a few times. The rearrangement links TRBV7-3 to TRBJ2-2; 8 bases align to TRBD1. The CDR3 has 16 residues. Germline V gene lookup returns CDR1 SGHTA and CDR2 FQGTGA. Losses at the gene ends were 5 bases for V and 4 bases for J; bases not matched to a gene: 9. The CDR3, as DNA: TGTGCCAGCAGCGCCTCGACAGGGGCGATCACCGGGGAGCTGTTTTTT. Translated: CASSASTGAITGELFF.

V is TRBV24-1 and J is TRBJ1-1; 9 bases fit TRBD1. Germline lookup yields CDR1 KGHDR and CDR2 SFDVKD. Trimming took 8 bases from V and 1 from J; bases not matched to a gene: 13. The CDR3 has 17 residues. CDR3 in DNA: TGTGCCACCATAGGGACAGGGCTTTCATTTGAGAACACTGAAGCTTTCTTT. Its protein product is CATIGTGLSFENTEAFF.

This chain uses TRBV2 with TRBJ1-1, with D uncertain. V was pared by 4 bases and J by 8 bases, with 8 bases between. CDR3 length equals 11 residues. The germline V gene has CDR1 SNHLY and CDR2 FYNNEI. DNA for the CDR3: TGTGCCAGCAGTGTAGAGAAAGAAGCTTTCTTT. Translation gives CASSVEKEAFF.

The rearrangement uses TRBV24-1 and TRBJ2-1, with 8 bases identical to TRBD1. Germline values: CDR1 KGHDR, CDR2 SFDVKD. V lost 3 bases, J lost 8 bases, and 8 bases stayed unmatched. The CDR3 is made up of 15 amino acids. The CDR3 DNA is TGTGCCACCAGTGATGCGACAGGGGTAATCCATGAGCAGTTCTTC. Translation: CATSDATGVIHEQFF.

The rearrangement uses TRBV3-1 (or the pseudogene TRBV3-2) and TRBJ2-7; 8 bases fit TRBD1. V dropped 2 bases and J dropped 7; count of bases not matched to a gene: 10. Germline V lookup: CDR1 LGHDT, CDR2 YNNKEL (reference sequence). The CDR3 runs to 15 residues. CDR3 DNA sequence: TGTGCCAGCAGCCAAAGTAGGACAGGGCTGGGGGAGCAGTACTTC. Residues: CASSQSRTGLGEQYF.

The CDR3 is CASSITGAGDTQYF. The CDR3 DNA sequence: TGTGCCAGCAGCATAACAGGGGCGGGAGATACGCAGTATTTT. V is TRBV6-5 and J is TRBJ2-3; 7 bases fit TRBD1. Germline-derived CDR1 and CDR2 are MNHEY and SVGAGI. V gave up 6 bases and J gave up 5 bases; unmatched junction bases: 8. This CDR3 has 14 amino acids.